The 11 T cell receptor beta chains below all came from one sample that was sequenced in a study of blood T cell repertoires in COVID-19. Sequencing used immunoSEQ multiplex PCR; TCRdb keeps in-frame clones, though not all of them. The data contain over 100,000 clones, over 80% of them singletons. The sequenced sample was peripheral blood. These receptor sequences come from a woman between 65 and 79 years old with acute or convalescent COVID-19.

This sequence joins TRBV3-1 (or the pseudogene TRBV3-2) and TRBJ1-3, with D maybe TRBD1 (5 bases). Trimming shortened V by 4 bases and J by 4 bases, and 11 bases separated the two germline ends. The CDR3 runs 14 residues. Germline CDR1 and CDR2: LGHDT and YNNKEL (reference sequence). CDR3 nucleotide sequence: TGTGCCAGCAGCCCCAGGGATCGGGGAAACACCATATATTTT. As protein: CASSPRDRGNTIYF.

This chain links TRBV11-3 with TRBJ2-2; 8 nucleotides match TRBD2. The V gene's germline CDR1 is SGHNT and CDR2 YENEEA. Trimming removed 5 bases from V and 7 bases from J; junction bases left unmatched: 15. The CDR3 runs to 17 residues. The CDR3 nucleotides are TGTGCCAGCAGCCCCGTTGCGGGGGGACGTCTTGGCGGGGAGCTGTTTTTT. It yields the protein CASSPVAGGRLGGELFF.

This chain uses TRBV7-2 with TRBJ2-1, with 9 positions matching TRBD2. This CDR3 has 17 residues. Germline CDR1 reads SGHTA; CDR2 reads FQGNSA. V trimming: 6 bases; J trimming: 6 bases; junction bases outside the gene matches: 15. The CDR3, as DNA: TGTGCCAGCAGAAACCTCTCGGCGGGGGGGCTGGGCAATGAGCAGTTCTTC. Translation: CASRNLSAGGLGNEQFF.

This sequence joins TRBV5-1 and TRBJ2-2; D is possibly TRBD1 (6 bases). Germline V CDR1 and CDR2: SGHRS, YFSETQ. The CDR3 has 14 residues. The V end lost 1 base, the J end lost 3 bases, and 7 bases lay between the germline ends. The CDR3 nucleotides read TGCGCCAGCAGCTTGAGACAGGACACCGGGGAGCTGTTTTTT. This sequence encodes CASSLRQDTGELFF. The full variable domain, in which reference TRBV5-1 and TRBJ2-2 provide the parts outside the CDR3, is KAGVTQTPRYLIKTRGQQVTLSCSPISGHRSVSWYQQTPGQGLQFLFEYFSETQRNKGNFPGRFSGRQFSNSRSEMNVSTLELGDSALYLCASSLRQDTGELFFGEGSRLTVL.

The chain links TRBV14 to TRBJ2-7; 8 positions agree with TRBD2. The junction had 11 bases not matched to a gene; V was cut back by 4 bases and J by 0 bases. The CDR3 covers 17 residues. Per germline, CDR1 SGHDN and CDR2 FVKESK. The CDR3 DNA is TGTGCCAGCAGCCCCCCCGGGCGGGGGGTAAGCTCCTACGAGCAGTACTTC. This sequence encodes CASSPPGRGVSSYEQYF.

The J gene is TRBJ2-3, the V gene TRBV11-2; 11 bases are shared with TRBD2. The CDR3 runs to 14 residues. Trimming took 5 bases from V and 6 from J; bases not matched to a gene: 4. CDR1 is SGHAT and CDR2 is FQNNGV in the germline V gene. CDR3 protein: CASSPSGRPDTQYF. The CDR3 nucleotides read TGTGCCAGCAGCCCTAGCGGGAGGCCTGATACGCAGTATTTT. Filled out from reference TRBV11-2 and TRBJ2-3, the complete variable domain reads EAGVAQSPRYKIIEKRQSVAFWCNPISGHATLYWYQQILGQGPKLLIQFQNNGVVDDSQLPKDRFSAERLKGVDSTLKIQPAKLEDSAVYLCASSPSGRPDTQYFGPGTRLTVL.

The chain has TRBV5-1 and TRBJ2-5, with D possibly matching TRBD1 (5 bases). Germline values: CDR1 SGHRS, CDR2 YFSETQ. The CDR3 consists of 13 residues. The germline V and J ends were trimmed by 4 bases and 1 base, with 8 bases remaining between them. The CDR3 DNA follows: TGCGCCAGCAGCGTACAGGTCCAAGAGACCCAGTACTTC. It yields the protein CASSVQVQETQYF.

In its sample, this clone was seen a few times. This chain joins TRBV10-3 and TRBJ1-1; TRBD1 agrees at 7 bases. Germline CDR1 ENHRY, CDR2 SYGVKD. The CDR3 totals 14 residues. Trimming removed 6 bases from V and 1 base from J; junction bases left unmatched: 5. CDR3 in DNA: TGTGCCATCAGATCCGGGACAGAGAACACTGAAGCTTTCTTT. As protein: CAIRSGTENTEAFF.

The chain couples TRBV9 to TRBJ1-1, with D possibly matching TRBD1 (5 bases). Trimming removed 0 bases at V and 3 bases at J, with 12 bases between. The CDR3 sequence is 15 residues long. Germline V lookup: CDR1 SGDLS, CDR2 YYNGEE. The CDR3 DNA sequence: TGTGCCAGCAGCGTAGTAGGGGAATCGGACACTGAAGCTTTCTTT. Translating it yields CASSVVGESDTEAFF.

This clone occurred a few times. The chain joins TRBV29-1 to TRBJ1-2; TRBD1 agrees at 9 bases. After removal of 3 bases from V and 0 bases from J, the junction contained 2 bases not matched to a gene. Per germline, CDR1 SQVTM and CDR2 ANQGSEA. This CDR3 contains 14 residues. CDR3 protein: CSVDGTGSNYGYTF. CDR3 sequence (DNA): TGCAGCGTTGACGGGACAGGGTCTAACTATGGCTACACCTTC.

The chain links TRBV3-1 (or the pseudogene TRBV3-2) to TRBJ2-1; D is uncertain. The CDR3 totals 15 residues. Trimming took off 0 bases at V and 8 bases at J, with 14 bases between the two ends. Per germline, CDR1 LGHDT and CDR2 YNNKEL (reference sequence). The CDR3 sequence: CASSQDATNDDEQFF. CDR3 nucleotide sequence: TGTGCCAGCAGCCAAGACGCTACCAACGATGATGAGCAGTTCTTC.